The 5 T cell receptor beta chains given below trace back to one sample, sequenced in a study of blood T cell repertoires in COVID-19. Assay: immunoSEQ multiplex PCR; the TCRdb copy retains only in-frame clones and omits some. The sample contains about half a million clones, 70% to 90% of which appear only once. The source material was peripheral blood. These receptors came from a human donor in a cohort sampled during active COVID-19.

The chain recombines TRBV6-1 with TRBJ1-1; 9 bases line up with TRBD1. The CDR3 is 13 amino acids. The germline CDR1 and CDR2 sequences are MNHNS and SASEGT. J gave up 6 bases and V 6 bases, and 5 bases lay outside the gene matches. The CDR3 region is CASRTGGNAEAFF. The CDR3 DNA follows: TGTGCCAGCAGAACAGGGGGCAATGCTGAAGCTTTCTTT.

The chain recombines TRBV19 with TRBJ2-2; D possibly corresponds to TRBD2 (5 bases). The CDR3 has 14 amino acids. Germline CDR1 is LNHDA and CDR2 is SQIVND (reference sequence). Trimming took off 7 bases at V and 3 bases at J, with 12 bases between the two ends. The CDR3 DNA reads as TGTGCCAGTACTACGTTGCGGGACACCGGGGAGCTGTTTTTT. Protein sequence: CASTTLRDTGELFF.

The V gene is TRBV30, the J gene TRBJ2-5, with D maybe TRBD2 (5 bases). CDR3 length equals 12 residues. Per the germline V gene, CDR1 is GTSNPN and CDR2 is SVGIG (reference sequence). Trimming cost V 1 base and J 3 bases, with 6 bases left between them. The DNA of the CDR3 is TGTGCCTGGAGTGCGGGGAAAGAGACCCAGTACTTC. This codes for CAWSAGKETQYF. Combining the CDR3 with reference TRBV30 and TRBJ2-5 gives the whole variable domain SQTIHQWPATLVQPVGSPLSLECTVEGTSNPNLYWYRQAAGRGLQLLFYSVGIGQISSEVPQNLSASRPQDRQFILSSKKLLLSDSGFYLCAWSAGKETQYFGPGTRLLVL.

The V call is TRBV7-2, the J call TRBJ1-1; 9 nucleotides line up with TRBD1. The V gene end was trimmed by 1 base and the J gene end by 7 bases; junction bases not matched to a gene: 7. The CDR3 is 15 residues long. Germline values: CDR1 SGHTA, CDR2 FQGNSA. The CDR3 DNA is TGTGCCAGCAGCTTAGTGGGGACAGGGTTGGGTGAAGCTTTCTTT. Protein: CASSLVGTGLGEAFF.

The genes are TRBV9 and TRBJ2-2; D gene uncertain. V dropped 6 bases and J dropped 0 bases, with 15 bases sitting between them. CDR3 length: 16 residues. The germline CDR1 and CDR2 sequences are SGDLS and YYNGEE. CDR3 DNA sequence: TGTGCCAGCACCACGCAATCGCGCGCGAACACCGGGGAGCTGTTTTTT. Encoded protein: CASTTQSRANTGELFF.